A selection of T cell receptor beta chains follows, all from one sample in a study of blood T cell repertoires in COVID-19. The data were produced by immunoSEQ multiplex PCR, yet TCRdb's version contains in-frame clones alone and is incomplete. The table lists approximately 63,000 clones, around 87% of them singletons. Sequences were obtained from peripheral blood. These receptors originate from a woman aged 55-75 years with COVID-19, enrolled during active disease. CDR3s include the opening cysteine and the closing phenylalanine or tryptophan. A D gene is named only where the DNA matches it firmly. Clone size is shown for a subset of rows, as once, few, many or a class of expanded clone.

V: TRBV2; length: 14; size: NA; J: TRBJ2-3; D: TRBD2; CDR3: CASSSERERNTQYF; DNA: TGTGCCAGCTCTTCCGAGCGGGAGCGGAATACGCAGTATTTT
V: TRBV5-1; length: 14; size: NA; J: TRBJ2-3; D: NA; CDR3: CASSRETRADTQYF; DNA: TGCGCCAGCAGCCGCGAGACCCGGGCAGATACGCAGTATTTT
V: TRBV30; length: 15; size: NA; J: TRBJ1-2; D: NA; CDR3: CAWSVLRESNYGYTF; DNA: TGTGCCTGGAGTGTACTAAGAGAATCTAACTATGGCTACACCTTC
V: TRBV6-5; length: 15; size: NA; J: TRBJ2-7; D: TRBD2; CDR3: CASSYSAGGPGEQYF; DNA: TGTGCCAGCAGTTACTCTGCGGGAGGGCCTGGCGAGCAGTACTTC
V: TRBV10-3; length: 19; size: NA; J: TRBJ2-5; D: TRBD2; CDR3: CAISGPIGREGLEVETQYF; DNA: TGTGCCATCAGTGGCCCAATCGGGCGGGAGGGCCTAGAAGTAGAGACCCAGTACTTC
V: TRBV7-9; length: 13; size: NA; J: TRBJ1-5; D: NA; CDR3: CASSPGSNQPQHF; DNA: TGTGCCAGCAGCCCCGGGTCCAATCAGCCCCAGCATTTT
V: TRBV18; length: 16; size: NA; J: TRBJ1-1; D: NA; CDR3: CASSPKTGVMNTEAFF; DNA: TGTGCCAGCTCACCGAAGACAGGCGTTATGAACACTGAAGCTTTCTTT
V: TRBV29-1; length: 14; size: NA; J: TRBJ1-2; D: NA; CDR3: CSVDPGSILYGYTF; DNA: TGCAGCGTTGATCCAGGGTCAATTCTCTATGGCTACACCTTC
V: TRBV6-5; length: 15; size: NA; J: TRBJ1-3; D: NA; CDR3: CASSYYGGSGNTIYF; DNA: TGTGCCAGCAGTTATTACGGGGGGTCTGGAAACACCATATATTTT
V: TRBV3-1/TRBV3-2; length: 14; size: NA; J: TRBJ1-1; D: NA; CDR3: CASSQAGMNTEAFF; DNA: TGTGCCAGCAGCCAAGCGGGTATGAACACTGAAGCTTTCTTT
V: TRBV25-1; length: 15; size: NA; J: TRBJ2-1; D: NA; CDR3: CASRGGGGVYNEQFF; DNA: TGTGCCAGCAGGGGGGGAGGAGGGGTCTACAATGAGCAGTTCTTC
V: TRBV10-3; length: 14; size: NA; J: TRBJ1-5; D: NA; CDR3: CAISVQGDNQPQHF; DNA: TGTGCCATCAGCGTACAGGGAGACAATCAGCCCCAGCATTTT
V: TRBV6-4; length: 14; size: NA; J: TRBJ2-2; D: NA; CDR3: CASSEFQGTGELFF; DNA: TGTGCCAGCAGTGAGTTCCAGGGGACCGGGGAGCTGTTTTTT
V: TRBV7-2; length: 13; size: NA; J: TRBJ1-5; D: NA; CDR3: CASSLRRGQPQHF; DNA: TGTGCCAGCAGCTTAAGAAGGGGTCAGCCCCAGCATTTT
V: TRBV7-8; length: 16; size: NA; J: TRBJ1-1; D: NA; CDR3: CASSLGRLLKNTEAFF; DNA: TGTGCCAGCAGCTTAGGGCGGCTGCTAAAAAACACTGAAGCTTTCTTT
V: TRBV19; length: 13; size: NA; J: TRBJ2-7; D: TRBD1; CDR3: CASSRQGIYEQYF; DNA: TGTGCCAGTAGTAGACAGGGCATATACGAGCAGTACTTC
V: TRBV29-1; length: 11; size: NA; J: TRBJ2-7; D: TRBD1; CDR3: CGANRGPEQYF; DNA: TGCGGTGCGAACAGGGGGCCCGAGCAGTACTTC
V: TRBV9; length: 14; size: NA; J: TRBJ1-5; D: NA; CDR3: CASSVSGLAQPQHF; DNA: TGTGCCAGCAGCGTGAGCGGCTTGGCTCAGCCCCAGCATTTT
V: TRBV30; length: 13; size: NA; J: TRBJ1-4; D: NA; CDR3: CAWSVGHSEKLFF; DNA: TGTGCCTGGAGTGTGGGACACTCCGAAAAACTGTTTTTT
V: TRBV24-1; length: 15; size: few; J: TRBJ1-2; D: NA; CDR3: CATSDPSTGLGGYTF; DNA: TGTGCCACCAGTGATCCCTCTACAGGGTTGGGCGGCTACACCTTC
V: TRBV5-1; length: 14; size: NA; J: TRBJ2-5; D: NA; CDR3: CASSLRGGQETQYF; DNA: TGCGCCAGCAGCTTAAGGGGAGGTCAAGAGACCCAGTACTTC
V: TRBV7-9; length: 15; size: NA; J: TRBJ1-2; D: NA; CDR3: CASSLSGRHSYGYTF; DNA: TGTGCCAGCAGCTTGTCAGGGCGTCACTCCTATGGCTACACCTTC
V: TRBV30; length: 15; size: NA; J: TRBJ1-4; D: TRBD1; CDR3: CAWSVGTGRNEKLFF; DNA: TGTGCCTGGAGTGTGGGGACAGGGAGGAATGAAAAACTGTTTTTT
V: TRBV6-2/TRBV6-3; length: 12; size: NA; J: TRBJ2-5; D: TRBD2; CDR3: CASSLGAGAQYF; DNA: TGTGCCAGCAGTTTAGGGGCGGGGGCCCAGTACTTC
V: TRBV19; length: 15; size: once; J: TRBJ1-1; D: TRBD1; CDR3: CASTRTGGADTEAFF; DNA: TGTGCCAGTACAAGGACAGGGGGCGCCGACACTGAAGCTTTCTTT
V: TRBV13; length: 15; size: NA; J: TRBJ2-3; D: TRBD1; CDR3: CASSLRDRATDTQYF; DNA: TGTGCCAGCAGCTTAAGGGACAGGGCCACAGATACGCAGTATTTT
V: TRBV6-5; length: 16; size: NA; J: TRBJ1-5; D: NA; CDR3: CASSYRSGGSNQPQHF; DNA: TGTGCCAGCAGTTACCGGTCGGGGGGGAGCAATCAGCCCCAGCATTTT
V: TRBV7-2; length: 13; size: NA; J: TRBJ2-7; D: NA; CDR3: CASSLEQSYEQYF; DNA: TGTGCCAGCAGCTTAGAACAGTCCTACGAGCAGTACTTC
V: TRBV18; length: 15; size: NA; J: TRBJ1-1; D: TRBD1; CDR3: CASSPTRDRNTEAFF; DNA: TGTGCCAGCTCACCCACCCGGGACAGGAACACTGAAGCTTTCTTT
V: TRBV4-1; length: 17; size: NA; J: TRBJ1-4; D: NA; CDR3: CASSRESGGTTDEKLFF; DNA: TGCGCCAGCAGCCGCGAGAGCGGAGGGACGACGGATGAAAAACTGTTTTTT
V: TRBV12-5; length: 15; size: NA; J: TRBJ1-1; D: TRBD1; CDR3: CASGARDRVNTEAFF; DNA: TGTGCTAGTGGTGCACGGGACAGGGTGAACACTGAAGCTTTCTTT
V: TRBV30; length: 15; size: NA; J: TRBJ1-6; D: NA; CDR3: CAWSVRGGTSSPLHF; DNA: TGTGCCTGGAGTGTACGGGGCGGGACCTCTTCACCCCTCCACTTT
V: TRBV29-1; length: 15; size: NA; J: TRBJ1-4; D: NA; CDR3: CSVGAGPSPNEKLFF; DNA: TGCAGCGTTGGGGCAGGGCCCTCACCTAATGAAAAACTGTTTTTT
V: TRBV3-1/TRBV3-2; length: 17; size: NA; J: TRBJ2-1; D: TRBD2; CDR3: CASSLGQLADTDNEQFF; DNA: TGTGCCAGCAGCCTAGGGCAGCTAGCGGACACTGACAATGAGCAGTTCTTC
V: TRBV11-2; length: 12; size: few; J: TRBJ2-7; D: NA; CDR3: CASSLDFYEQYF; DNA: TGTGCCAGCAGCTTGGACTTCTACGAGCAGTACTTC
V: TRBV5-4; length: 14; size: NA; J: TRBJ2-7; D: TRBD2; CDR3: CASSLGLAGAEQYF; DNA: TGTGCCAGCAGCTTGGGACTAGCGGGAGCCGAGCAGTACTTC
V: TRBV28; length: 16; size: NA; J: TRBJ2-1; D: TRBD2; CDR3: CASSFTRTSGSSEQFF; DNA: TGTGCCAGCAGTTTTACCCGGACTAGCGGGAGCAGTGAGCAGTTCTTC
V: TRBV28; length: 13; size: NA; J: TRBJ2-1; D: NA; CDR3: CASSLYYGSEQFF; DNA: TGTGCCAGCAGTTTATACTACGGAAGTGAGCAGTTCTTC
V: TRBV5-1; length: 16; size: NA; J: TRBJ2-1; D: TRBD2; CDR3: CASSSLRTSGSDEQFF; DNA: TGCGCCAGCAGCTCACTCCGGACTAGCGGGAGCGATGAGCAGTTCTTC
V: TRBV4-1; length: 16; size: NA; J: TRBJ1-5; D: TRBD1; CDR3: CASSPLGTGADQPQHF; DNA: TGCGCCAGCAGCCCGCTCGGGACAGGGGCGGATCAGCCCCAGCATTTT
V: TRBV6-6; length: 15; size: NA; J: TRBJ2-2; D: TRBD1; CDR3: CASSYFTGGNGELFF; DNA: TGTGCCAGCAGTTACTTTACAGGGGGCAACGGGGAGCTGTTTTTT